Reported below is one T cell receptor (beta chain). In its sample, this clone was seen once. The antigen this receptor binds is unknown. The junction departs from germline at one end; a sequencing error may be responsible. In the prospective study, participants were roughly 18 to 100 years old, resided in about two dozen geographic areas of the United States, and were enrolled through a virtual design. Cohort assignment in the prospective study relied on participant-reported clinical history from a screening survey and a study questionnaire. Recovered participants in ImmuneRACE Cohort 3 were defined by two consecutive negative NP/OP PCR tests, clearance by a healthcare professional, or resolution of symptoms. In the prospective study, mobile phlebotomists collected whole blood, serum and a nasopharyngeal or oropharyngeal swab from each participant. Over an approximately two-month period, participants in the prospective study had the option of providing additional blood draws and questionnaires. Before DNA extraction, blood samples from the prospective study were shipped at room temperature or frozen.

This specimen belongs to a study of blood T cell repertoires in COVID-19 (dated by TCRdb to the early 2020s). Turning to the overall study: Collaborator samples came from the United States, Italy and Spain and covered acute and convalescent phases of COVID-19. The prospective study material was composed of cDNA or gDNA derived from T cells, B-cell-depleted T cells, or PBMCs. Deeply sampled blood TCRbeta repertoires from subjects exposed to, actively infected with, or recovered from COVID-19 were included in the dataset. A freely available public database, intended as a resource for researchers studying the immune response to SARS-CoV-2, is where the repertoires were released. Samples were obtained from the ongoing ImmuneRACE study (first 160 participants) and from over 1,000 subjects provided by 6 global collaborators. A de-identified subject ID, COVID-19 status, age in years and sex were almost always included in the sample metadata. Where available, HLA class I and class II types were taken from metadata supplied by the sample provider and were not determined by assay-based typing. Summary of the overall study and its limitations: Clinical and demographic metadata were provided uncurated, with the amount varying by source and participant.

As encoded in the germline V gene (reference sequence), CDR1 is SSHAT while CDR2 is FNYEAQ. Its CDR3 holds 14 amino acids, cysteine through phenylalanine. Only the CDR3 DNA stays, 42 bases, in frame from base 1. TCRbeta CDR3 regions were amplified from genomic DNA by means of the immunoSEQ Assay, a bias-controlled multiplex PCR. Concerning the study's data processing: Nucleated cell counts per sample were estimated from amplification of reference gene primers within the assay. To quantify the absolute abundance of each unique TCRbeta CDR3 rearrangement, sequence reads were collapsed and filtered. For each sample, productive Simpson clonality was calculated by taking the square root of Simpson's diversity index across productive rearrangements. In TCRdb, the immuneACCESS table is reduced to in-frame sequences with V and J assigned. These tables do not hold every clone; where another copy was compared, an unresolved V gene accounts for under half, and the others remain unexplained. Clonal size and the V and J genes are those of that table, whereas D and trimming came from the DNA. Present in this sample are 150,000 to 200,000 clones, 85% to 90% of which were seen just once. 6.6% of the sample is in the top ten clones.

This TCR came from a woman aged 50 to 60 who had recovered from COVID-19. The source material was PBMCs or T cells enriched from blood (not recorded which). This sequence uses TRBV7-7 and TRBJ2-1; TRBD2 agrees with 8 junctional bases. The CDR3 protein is CASSGAGGDNEQFF. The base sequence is TGTGCTAGCAGCGGGGCGGGGGGCGACAATGAGCAGTTCTTC.